What follows describes a single TCR beta chain. Its matching antigen is unknown. This entry belongs to a study of T cells after yellow fever vaccination. Study-wide results and limits: Most primary-vaccination clones reappeared after the booster (about 97% CD4, about 88% CD8). There was a small share of clonotypes that showed up in both the CD4 and CD8 compartments.

The TCR cDNA carried a universal primer site and UMIs from 5'RACE template switching. TCRdb re-analysed the 5' RACE reads in MiXCR, keeping a single row per CDR3 protein. Here the sample spans 600,000 to 750,000 distinct CDR3 sequences, 9% to 15% being singletons. This CDR3 has 11 amino acids. Germline assignment: CDR1 MNHEY and CDR2 SVGAGI. V lost 10 bases to trimming and J lost 2 bases, with 7 bases between them. This TCR came from a man aged 25-40 years who received the YFV17D yellow fever vaccine. Sample: PBMCs, taken on the day of the yellow fever booster vaccination. V and J are TRBV6-5 and TRBJ2-3; no reliable D call. DNA for the CDR3: TGTGCCACCTATACCACAGATACGCAGTATTTT. Translation: CATYTTDTQYF.